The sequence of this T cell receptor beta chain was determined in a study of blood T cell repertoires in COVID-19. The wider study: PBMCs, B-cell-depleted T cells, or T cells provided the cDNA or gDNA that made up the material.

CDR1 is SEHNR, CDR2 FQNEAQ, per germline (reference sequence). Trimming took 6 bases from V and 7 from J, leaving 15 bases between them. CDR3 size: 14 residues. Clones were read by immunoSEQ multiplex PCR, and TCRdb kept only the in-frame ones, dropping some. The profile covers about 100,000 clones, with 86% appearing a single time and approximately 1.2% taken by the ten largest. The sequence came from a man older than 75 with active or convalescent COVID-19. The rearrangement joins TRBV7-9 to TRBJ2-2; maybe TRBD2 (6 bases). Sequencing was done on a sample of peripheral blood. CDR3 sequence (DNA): TGTGCCAGCAGGGAGGGCCGAGGGGTCGGGGAGCTGTTTTTT. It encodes CASREGRGVGELFF.